This TCR beta chain comes out of a study of cytomegalovirus exposure and HLA in healthy donors. Study-wide points: Equally common other TCR beta chains were less clonally expanded than HLA-associated ones, a later analysis found.

On this clone: Its target is not known.

A multiplex PCR was run with 60 Vbeta primers and 13 Jbeta primers. TCRdb's copy holds only in-frame clones and misses some; the assay was immunoSEQ multiplex PCR. The sample lists 150,000 or so clones, 77% occurring once. In germline, CDR1 is SGHTA, CDR2 FQGTGA. The germline V and J ends were trimmed by 5 bases and 10 bases, with 11 bases remaining between them. The CDR3 loop spans 12 amino acids. Sequencing input: PBMCs. The sequence was obtained from a man aged 45 to 65 in good health and CMV-seropositive. The chain employs TRBV7-3 and TRBJ2-2, with D possibly being TRBD2 (6 bases). This CDR3 reads CASSPGGEELFF. The CDR3 region has the DNA TGTGCCAGCAGCCCCGGGGGAGAGGAGCTGTTTTTT.